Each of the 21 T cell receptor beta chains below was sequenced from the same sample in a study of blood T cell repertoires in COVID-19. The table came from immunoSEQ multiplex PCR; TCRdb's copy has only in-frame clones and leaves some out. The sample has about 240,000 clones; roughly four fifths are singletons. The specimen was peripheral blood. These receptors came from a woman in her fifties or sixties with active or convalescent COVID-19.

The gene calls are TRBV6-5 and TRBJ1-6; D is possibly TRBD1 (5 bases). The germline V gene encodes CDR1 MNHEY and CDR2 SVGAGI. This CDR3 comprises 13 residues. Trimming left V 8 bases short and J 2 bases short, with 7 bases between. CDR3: CASRGAYNSPLHF. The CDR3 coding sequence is TGTGCCAGCCGGGGGGCCTATAATTCACCCCTCCACTTT.

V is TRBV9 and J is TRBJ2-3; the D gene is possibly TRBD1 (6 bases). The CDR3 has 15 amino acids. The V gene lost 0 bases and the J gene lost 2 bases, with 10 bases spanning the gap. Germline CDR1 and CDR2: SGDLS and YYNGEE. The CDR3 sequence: CASSVVGGFTDTQYF. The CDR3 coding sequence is TGTGCCAGCAGCGTAGTTGGGGGCTTCACAGATACGCAGTATTTT. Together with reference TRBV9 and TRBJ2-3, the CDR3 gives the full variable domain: DSGVTQTPKHLITATGQRVTLRCSPRSGDLSVYWYQQSLDQGLQFLIQYYNGEERAKGNILERFSAQQFPDLHSELNLSSLELGDSALYFCASSVVGGFTDTQYFGPGTRLTVL.

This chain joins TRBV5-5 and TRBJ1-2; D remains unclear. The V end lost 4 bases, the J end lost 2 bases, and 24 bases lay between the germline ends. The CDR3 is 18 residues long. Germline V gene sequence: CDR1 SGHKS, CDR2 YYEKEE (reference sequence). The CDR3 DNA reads TGTGCCAGCAGCCTAATGCCCGCGCTGTTGGGCACAAACTATGGCTACACCTTC. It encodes CASSLMPALLGTNYGYTF. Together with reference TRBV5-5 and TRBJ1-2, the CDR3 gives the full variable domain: DAGVTQSPTHLIKTRGQQVTLRCSPISGHKSVSWYQQVLGQGPQFIFQYYEKEERGRGNFPDRFSARQFPNYSSELNVNALLLGDSALYLCASSLMPALLGTNYGYTFGSGTRLTVV.

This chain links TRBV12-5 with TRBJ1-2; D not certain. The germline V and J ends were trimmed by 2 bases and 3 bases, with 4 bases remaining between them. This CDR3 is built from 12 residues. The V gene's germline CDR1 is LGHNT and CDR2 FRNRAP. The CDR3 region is CASGLTDYGYTF. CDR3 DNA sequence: TGTGCTAGTGGTTTGACGGACTATGGCTACACCTTC.

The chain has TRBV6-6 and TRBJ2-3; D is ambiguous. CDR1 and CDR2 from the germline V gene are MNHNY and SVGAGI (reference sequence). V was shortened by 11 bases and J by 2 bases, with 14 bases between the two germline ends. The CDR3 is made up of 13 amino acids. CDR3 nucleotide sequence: TGTGCCCTGGAGAGGTCCTCCACAGATACGCAGTATTTT. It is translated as CALERSSTDTQYF.

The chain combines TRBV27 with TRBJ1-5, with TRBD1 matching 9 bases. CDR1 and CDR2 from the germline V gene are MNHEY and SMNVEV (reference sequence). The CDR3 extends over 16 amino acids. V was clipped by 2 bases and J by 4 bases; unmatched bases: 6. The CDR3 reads CASSLLGTGLNQPQHF. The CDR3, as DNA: TGTGCCAGCAGTTTACTTGGGACAGGGCTTAATCAGCCCCAGCATTTT.

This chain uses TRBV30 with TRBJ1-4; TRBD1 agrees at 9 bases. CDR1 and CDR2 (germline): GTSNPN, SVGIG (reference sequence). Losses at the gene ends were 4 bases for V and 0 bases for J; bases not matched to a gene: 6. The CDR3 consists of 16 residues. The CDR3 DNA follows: TGTGCCTGGAAGGGGACAGGGATCACAACTAATGAAAAACTGTTTTTT. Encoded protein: CAWKGTGITTNEKLFF.

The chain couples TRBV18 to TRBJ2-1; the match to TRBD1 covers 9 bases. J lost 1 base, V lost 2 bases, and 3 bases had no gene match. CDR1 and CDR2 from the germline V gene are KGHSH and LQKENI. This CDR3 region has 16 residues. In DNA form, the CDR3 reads TGTGCCAGCTCACCAAGACAGGGGGGGTCCTACAATGAGCAGTTCTTC. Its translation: CASSPRQGGSYNEQFF.

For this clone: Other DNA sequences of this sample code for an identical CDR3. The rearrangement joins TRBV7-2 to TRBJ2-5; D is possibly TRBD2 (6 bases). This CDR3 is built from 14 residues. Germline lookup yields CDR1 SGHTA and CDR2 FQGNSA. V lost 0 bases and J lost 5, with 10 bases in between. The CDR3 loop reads CASSLAGGGETQYF. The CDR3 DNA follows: TGTGCCAGCAGCTTAGCGGGGGGTGGTGAGACCCAGTACTTC.

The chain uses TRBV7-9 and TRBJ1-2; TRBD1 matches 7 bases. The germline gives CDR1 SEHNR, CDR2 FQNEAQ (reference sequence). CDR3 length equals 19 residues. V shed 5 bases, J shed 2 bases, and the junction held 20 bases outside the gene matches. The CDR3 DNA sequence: TGTGCCAGCAGCCTACAACGAGCCGGGACAGCCGCTTCCAACTATGGCTACACCTTC. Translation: CASSLQRAGTAASNYGYTF.

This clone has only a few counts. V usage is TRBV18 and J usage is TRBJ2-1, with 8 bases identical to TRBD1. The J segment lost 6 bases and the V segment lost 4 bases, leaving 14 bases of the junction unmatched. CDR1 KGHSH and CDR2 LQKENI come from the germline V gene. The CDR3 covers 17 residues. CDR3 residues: CASSQIIGQGMGNEQFF. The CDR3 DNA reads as TGTGCCAGCTCACAAATAATTGGACAGGGTATGGGCAATGAGCAGTTCTTC.

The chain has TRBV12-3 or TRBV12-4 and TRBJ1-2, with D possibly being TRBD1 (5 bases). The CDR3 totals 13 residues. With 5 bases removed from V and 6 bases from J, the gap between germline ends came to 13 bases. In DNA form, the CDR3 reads TGTGCCAGCAGTCCAGATGACAGCCATGGCTACACCTTC. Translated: CASSPDDSHGYTF.

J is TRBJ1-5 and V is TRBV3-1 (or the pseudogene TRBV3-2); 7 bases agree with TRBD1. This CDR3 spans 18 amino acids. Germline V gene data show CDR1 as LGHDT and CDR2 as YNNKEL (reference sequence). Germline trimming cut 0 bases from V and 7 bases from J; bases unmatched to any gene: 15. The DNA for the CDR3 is TGTGCCAGCAGCCAAGATATACGGCCGGGCAGGGGGATACAGCCCCAGCATTTT. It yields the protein CASSQDIRPGRGIQPQHF.

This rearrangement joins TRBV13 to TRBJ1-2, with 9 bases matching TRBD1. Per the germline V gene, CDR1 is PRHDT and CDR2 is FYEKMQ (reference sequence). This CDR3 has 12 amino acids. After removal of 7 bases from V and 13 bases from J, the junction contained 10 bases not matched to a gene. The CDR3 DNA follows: TGTGCCAGCACCCCGGGACAGGGACTCTCCACCTTC. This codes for CASTPGQGLSTF.

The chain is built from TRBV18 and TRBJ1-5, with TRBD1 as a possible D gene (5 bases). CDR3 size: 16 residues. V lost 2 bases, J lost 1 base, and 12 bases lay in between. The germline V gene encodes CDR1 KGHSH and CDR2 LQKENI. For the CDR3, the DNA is TGTGCCAGCTCACCAGGGTTTAGGGGCAGCAATCAGCCCCAGCATTTT. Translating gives CASSPGFRGSNQPQHF.

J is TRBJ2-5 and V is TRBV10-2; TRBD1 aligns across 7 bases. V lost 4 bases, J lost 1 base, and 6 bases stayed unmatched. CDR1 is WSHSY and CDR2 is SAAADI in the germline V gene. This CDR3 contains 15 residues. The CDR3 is CASSGQGTFQETQYF. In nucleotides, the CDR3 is TGCGCCAGCAGTGGACAGGGTACGTTCCAAGAGACCCAGTACTTC.

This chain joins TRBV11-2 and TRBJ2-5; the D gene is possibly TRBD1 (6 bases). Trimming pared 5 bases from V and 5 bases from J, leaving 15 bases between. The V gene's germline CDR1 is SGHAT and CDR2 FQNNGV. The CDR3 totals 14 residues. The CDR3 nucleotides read TGTGCCAGCAGCCCGAGCAGGGGCTGGGAGACCCAGTACTTC. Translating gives CASSPSRGWETQYF. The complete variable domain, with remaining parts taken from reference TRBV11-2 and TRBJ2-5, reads EAGVAQSPRYKIIEKRQSVAFWCNPISGHATLYWYQQILGQGPKLLIQFQNNGVVDDSQLPKDRFSAERLKGVDSTLKIQPAKLEDSAVYLCASSPSRGWETQYFGPGTRLLVL.

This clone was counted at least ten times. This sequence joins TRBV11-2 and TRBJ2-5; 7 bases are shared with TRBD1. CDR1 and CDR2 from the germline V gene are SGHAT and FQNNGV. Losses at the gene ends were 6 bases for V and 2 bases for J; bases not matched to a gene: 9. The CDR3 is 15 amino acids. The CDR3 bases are TGTGCCAGCAGTCGAACACAGGGGTGGCAAGAGACCCAGTACTTC. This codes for CASSRTQGWQETQYF.

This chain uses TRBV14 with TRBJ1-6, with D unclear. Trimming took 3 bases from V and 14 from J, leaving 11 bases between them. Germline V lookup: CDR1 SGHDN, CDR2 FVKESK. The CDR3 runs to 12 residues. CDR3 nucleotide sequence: TGTGCCAGCAGCCAGGGCGGGGTAACCCTCCACTTT. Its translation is CASSQGGVTLHF.

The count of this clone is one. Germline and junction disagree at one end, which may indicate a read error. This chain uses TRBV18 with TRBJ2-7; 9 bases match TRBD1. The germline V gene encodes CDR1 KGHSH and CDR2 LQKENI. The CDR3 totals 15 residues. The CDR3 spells CPSSQTGGGSYEQYF. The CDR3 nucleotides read TGTCCCAGCTCACAGACAGGGGGGGGGTCCTACGAGCAGTACTTC.

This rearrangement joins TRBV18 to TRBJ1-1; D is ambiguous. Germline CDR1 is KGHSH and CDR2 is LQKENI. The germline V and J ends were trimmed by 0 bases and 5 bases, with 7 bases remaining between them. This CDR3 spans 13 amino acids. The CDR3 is CASSPPPGTEAFF. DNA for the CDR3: TGTGCCAGCTCACCACCCCCGGGGACTGAAGCTTTCTTT.